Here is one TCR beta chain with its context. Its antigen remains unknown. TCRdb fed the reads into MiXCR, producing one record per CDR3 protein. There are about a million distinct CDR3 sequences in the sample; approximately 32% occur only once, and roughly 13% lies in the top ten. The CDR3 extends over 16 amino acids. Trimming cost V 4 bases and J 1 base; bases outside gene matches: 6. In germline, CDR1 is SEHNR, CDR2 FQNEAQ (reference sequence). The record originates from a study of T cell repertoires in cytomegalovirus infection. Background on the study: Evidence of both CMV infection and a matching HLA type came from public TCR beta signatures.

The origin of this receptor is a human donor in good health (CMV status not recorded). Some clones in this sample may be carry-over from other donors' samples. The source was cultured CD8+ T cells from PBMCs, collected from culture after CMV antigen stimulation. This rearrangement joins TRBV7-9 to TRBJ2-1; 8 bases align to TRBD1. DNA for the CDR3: TGTGCCAGCAGCTCCGGACAGGGAAGGTCCTACAATGAGCAGTTCTTC. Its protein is CASSSGQGRSYNEQFF.